This is a list of T cell receptor beta chains from one sample in a study of T-cell reconstitution after alpha-beta-depleted transplantation in children. Each CDR3 protein gets one entry after TCRdb re-called the PCR reads with MiXCR. The sample carries tens of thousands of distinct CDR3 sequences, 9.2% recorded once. Here the sequenced sample was PBMCs, mostly from graft donor cells, taken 60 days after TCRalphabeta/CD19-depleted stem cell transplant. The receptor source for this set is a male patient between 2 and 10 years old who had a stem cell transplant for chronic granulomatous disease, so the T cells may come from the graft donor. Both conserved end residues are part of each CDR3. The D gene is left open where the match is weak. Expanded clones get a size class; other rows say once, few or many, or leave the size out.

10 | TRBJ2-5 | TRBV20-1 | many | - | CSARRETQYF | TGCAGTGCTAGGCGTGAGACCCAGTACTTC
19 | TRBJ2-1 | TRBV20-1 | few | - | CSAREDRSRGTSYYNEQFF | TGCAGTGCTAGAGAAGATCGATCTAGGGGTACTAGCTACTACAATGAGCAGTTCTTC
14 | TRBJ2-1 | TRBV7-2 | many | TRBD2 | CASSYTSGSNEQFF | TGTGCCAGCAGCTATACTAGCGGGAGCAATGAGCAGTTCTTC
14 | TRBJ2-7 | TRBV6-1 | - | TRBD2 | CASMKAGGSYEQYF | TGTGCCAGCATGAAAGCGGGAGGTTCCTACGAGCAGTACTTC
18 | TRBJ2-7 | TRBV28 | many | TRBD1 | CASSFLGTGGLQPYEQYF | TGTGCCAGCAGTTTCTTGGGGACAGGGGGCCTTCAGCCGTACGAGCAGTACTTC
13 | TRBJ1-4 | TRBV19 | - | - | CASTRWLNEKLFF | TGTGCCAGTACCAGATGGCTGAATGAAAAACTGTTTTTT
15 | TRBJ2-3 | TRBV7-2 | many | - | CASSLAKVEADTQYF | TGTGCCAGCAGCTTAGCGAAAGTGGAAGCAGATACGCAGTATTTT
16 | TRBJ2-1 | TRBV27 | many | TRBD1 | CASSILSQAGGNEQFF | TGTGCCAGCAGTATACTGTCTCAGGCAGGGGGAAATGAGCAGTTCTTC
16 | TRBJ2-5 | TRBV20-1 | many | TRBD2 | CSANPRGGRGQETQYF | TGCAGTGCTAACCCCCGGGGCGGGAGAGGCCAAGAGACCCAGTACTTC
14 | TRBJ2-7 | TRBV6-5 | many | - | CASSYRYGGREQYF | TGTGCCAGCAGTTACCGATATGGGGGGCGCGAGCAGTACTTC
13 | TRBJ2-7 | TRBV6-2/TRBV6-3 | - | - | CASSSPGVYEQYF | TGTGCCAGCAGCTCGCCAGGGGTCTACGAGCAGTACTTC
16 | TRBJ1-5 | TRBV20-1 | - | - | CSARDPRRDAGQPQHF | TGCAGTGCTAGAGATCCCCGTAGGGATGCGGGTCAGCCCCAGCATTTT
16 | TRBJ2-5 | TRBV3-1 | many | TRBD2 | CASSQTLAGGGETQYF | TGTGCCAGCAGCCAAACGCTAGCGGGAGGGGGAGAGACCCAGTACTTC
12 | TRBJ2-1 | TRBV29-1 | many | - | CSVERTYNEQFF | TGCAGCGTTGAAAGGACCTACAATGAGCAGTTCTTC
14 | TRBJ2-7 | TRBV4-2 | many | - | CASSQDRVTYEQYF | TGTGCCAGCAGCCAAGACAGGGTTACCTACGAGCAGTACTTC
14 | TRBJ2-7 | TRBV5-1 | - | - | CASSLYRGQDEQYF | TGCGCCAGCAGCTTGTACCGCGGGCAGGACGAGCAGTACTTC
12 | TRBJ2-5 | TRBV18 | many | - | CASSPPQETQYF | TGTGCCAGCTCACCACCCCAAGAGACCCAGTACTTC
15 | TRBJ1-5 | TRBV6-2/TRBV6-3 | many | - | CASSYWGNPNQPQHF | TGTGCCAGCAGTTACTGGGGGAATCCAAATCAGCCCCAGCATTTT
13 | TRBJ2-1 | TRBV2 | many | - | CASSETSYNEQFF | TGTGCCAGCAGTGAAACGTCTTACAATGAGCAGTTCTTC
12 | TRBJ2-3 | TRBV29-1 | many | - | CSVESGTDTQYF | TGCAGCGTTGAGTCAGGGACGGATACGCAGTATTTT
16 | TRBJ1-5 | TRBV21-1 | - | - | CASSPPGEGRGWPQHF | TGTGCCAGCAGCCCCCCGGGTGAGGGGCGGGGGTGGCCCCAGCATTTT
13 | TRBJ2-7 | TRBV19 | once | - | CASSFRGSYERYF | TGTGCCAGTAGTTTCAGGGGCTCCTACGAGCGGTACTTC
14 | TRBJ1-1 | TRBV20-1 | many | TRBD1 | CSARRGQSNTEAFF | TGCAGTGCTAGGAGGGGACAGAGTAACACTGAAGCTTTCTTT
14 | TRBJ1-3 | TRBV3-1 | - | - | CASSQGNSGNTIYF | TGTGCCAGCAGCCAGGGGAACTCTGGAAACACCATATATTTT
16 | TRBJ2-4 | TRBV11-2 | many | TRBD2 | CASSYGTSGKGSIQYF | TGTGCCAGCAGCTATGGGACTAGCGGGAAAGGTAGCATTCAGTACTTC
19 | TRBJ2-6 | TRBV3-1 | many | - | CASSLYWGELFSGANVLTF | TGTGCCAGCAGCCTCTACTGGGGGGAGCTATTCTCTGGGGCCAACGTCCTGACTTTC
15 | TRBJ2-7 | TRBV7-2 | - | TRBD1 | CASSLDRGGFYEQYF | TGTGCCAGCAGTTTGGACAGGGGGGGGTTCTACGAGCAGTACTTC
14 | TRBJ1-2 | TRBV12-3/TRBV12-4 | many | - | CASSSRGRFYGYTF | TGTGCCAGCAGTTCCCGAGGACGGTTCTATGGCTACACCTTC
17 | TRBJ2-1 | TRBV20-1 | many | TRBD2 | CSAPKREGGSSYNEQFF | TGCAGTGCCCCAAAGCGGGAGGGGGGGAGTTCCTACAATGAGCAGTTCTTC
14 | TRBJ1-1 | TRBV20-1 | - | TRBD1 | CSASGRGPPTEALF | TGCAGTGCTAGTGGAAGGGGGCCCCCCACTGAAGCTCTCTTT
12 | TRBJ1-1 | TRBV20-1 | many | - | CSATDRYTEAFF | TGCAGTGCGACCGACAGGTACACTGAAGCTTTCTTT
17 | TRBJ2-6 | TRBV12-3/TRBV12-4 | many | TRBD1 | CASSRGQGFSGANVLTF | TGTGCCAGCAGTAGAGGACAGGGATTCTCTGGGGCCAACGTCCTGACTTTC
15 | TRBJ1-2 | TRBV7-9 | many | - | CASRHSGPANYGYTF | TGTGCCAGCAGGCACTCCGGCCCAGCTAACTATGGCTACACCTTC
15 | TRBJ1-5 | TRBV4-2 | many | - | CASSQTGYGNQPQHF | TGTGCCAGCAGCCAAACAGGTTACGGCAATCAGCCCCAGCATTTT
13 | TRBJ1-1 | TRBV12-3/TRBV12-4 | many | - | CASSFQGPTEAFF | TGTGCCAGCAGTTTCCAGGGCCCCACTGAAGCTTTCTTT
22 | TRBJ1-6 | TRBV27 | - | TRBD1 | CASNSGTGLGGTQGAYNSPLHF | TGTGCCAGCAATTCCGGGACAGGTCTAGGGGGGACACAGGGGGCGTATAATTCACCCCTCCACTTT
15 | TRBJ1-5 | TRBV6-5 | few | - | CASSYGAGSNQPQHF | TGTGCCAGCAGTTACGGCGCAGGTTCCAATCAGCCCCAGCATTTT
16 | TRBJ2-7 | TRBV20-1 | few | TRBD2 | CSASGTSRSSSYEQYF | TGCAGTGCTTCCGGGACTAGCCGGAGTTCTTCCTACGAGCAGTACTTC
15 | TRBJ2-3 | TRBV7-3 | - | - | CASSLTGRPTDTQYF | TGTGCCAGCAGCTTAACCGGGAGACCCACAGATACGCAGTATTTT
14 | TRBJ2-1 | TRBV13 | - | - | CARGLGLVGNEQFF | TGTGCCAGGGGCCTCGGCCTAGTCGGCAATGAGCAGTTCTTC
15 | TRBJ2-6 | TRBV28 | many | - | CASSLFSSGANVLTF | TGTGCCAGCAGTTTATTTTCCTCTGGGGCCAACGTCCTGACTTTC
15 | TRBJ2-1 | TRBV20-1 | many | TRBD1 | CSASNLRDRVGEQFF | TGCAGTGCTAGCAACCTCCGGGACAGGGTTGGTGAGCAGTTCTTC
12 | TRBJ2-7 | TRBV28 | many | - | CASSPGQFEQYF | TGTGCCAGCAGTCCTGGACAGTTTGAGCAGTACTTC
15 | TRBJ2-3 | TRBV5-4 | few | - | CASSLIRGETDTQYF | TGTGCCAGCAGCTTGATTAGGGGGGAGACAGATACGCAGTATTTT
11 | TRBJ2-5 | TRBV5-1 | many | - | CASSAQETQYF | TGCGCCAGCAGCGCCCAAGAGACCCAGTACTTC
16 | TRBJ1-2 | TRBV30 | - | - | CACPDPGTLRDYGYTF | TGTGCCTGCCCCGATCCCGGGACTCTAAGGGACTATGGCTACACCTTC
13 | TRBJ1-1 | TRBV27 | many | - | CASKGRMNTEAFF | TGTGCCAGCAAGGGACGGATGAACACTGAAGCTTTCTTT
17 | TRBJ1-5 | TRBV28 | many | - | CASIPLGAGTSNQPQHF | TGTGCCAGCATCCCTCTGGGTGCGGGTACCAGCAATCAGCCCCAGCATTTT
17 | TRBJ2-2 | TRBV5-1 | many | TRBD2 | CASSVLAGRRGTGELFF | TGCGCCAGCAGCGTCCTAGCGGGACGTAGGGGCACCGGGGAGCTGTTTTTT
13 | TRBJ2-2 | TRBV11-3 | many | - | CASSLVGTGELFF | TGTGCCAGCAGCTTAGTGGGCACCGGGGAGCTGTTTTTT
16 | TRBJ1-5 | TRBV6-5 | many | - | CASSYFIGAKNQPQHF | TGTGCCAGCAGTTACTTTATCGGAGCCAAGAATCAGCCCCAGCATTTT
14 | TRBJ2-5 | TRBV20-1 | - | - | CSATVPGQQETQYF | TGCAGTGCTACAGTGCCGGGACAACAAGAGACCCAGTACTTC
13 | TRBJ2-7 | TRBV27 | many | TRBD1 | CASSSGQGYEQYF | TGTGCCAGCAGTTCCGGACAGGGCTACGAGCAGTACTTC
12 | TRBJ1-2 | TRBV3-1 | - | - | CASSQSSYGYTF | TGTGCCAGCAGCCAAAGTTCCTATGGCTACACCTTC